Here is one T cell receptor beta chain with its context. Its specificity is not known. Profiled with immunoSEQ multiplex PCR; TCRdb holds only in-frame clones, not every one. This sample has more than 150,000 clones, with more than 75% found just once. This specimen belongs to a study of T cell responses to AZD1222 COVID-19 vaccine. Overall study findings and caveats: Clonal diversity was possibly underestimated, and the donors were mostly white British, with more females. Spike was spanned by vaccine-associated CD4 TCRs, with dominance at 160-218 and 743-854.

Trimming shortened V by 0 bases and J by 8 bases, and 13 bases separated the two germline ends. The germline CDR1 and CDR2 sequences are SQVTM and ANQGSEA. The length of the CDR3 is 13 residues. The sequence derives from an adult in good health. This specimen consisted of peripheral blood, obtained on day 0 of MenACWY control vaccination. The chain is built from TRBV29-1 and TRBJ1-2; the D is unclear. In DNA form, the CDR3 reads TGCAGCGTTGAAGATCAAGGGTTACAAGGCTACACCTTC. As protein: CSVEDQGLQGYTF.